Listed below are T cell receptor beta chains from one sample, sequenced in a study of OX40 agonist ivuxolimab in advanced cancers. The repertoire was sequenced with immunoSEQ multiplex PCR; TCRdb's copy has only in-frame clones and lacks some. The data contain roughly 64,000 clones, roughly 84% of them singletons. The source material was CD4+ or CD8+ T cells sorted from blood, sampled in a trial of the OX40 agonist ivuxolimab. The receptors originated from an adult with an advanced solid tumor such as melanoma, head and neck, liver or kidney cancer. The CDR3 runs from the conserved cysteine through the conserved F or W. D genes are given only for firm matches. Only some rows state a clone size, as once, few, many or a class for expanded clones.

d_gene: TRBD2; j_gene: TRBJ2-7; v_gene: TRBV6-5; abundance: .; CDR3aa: CATTETSETYEQYF; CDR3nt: TGTGCCACCACGGAGACTAGCGAGACGTACGAGCAGTACTTC
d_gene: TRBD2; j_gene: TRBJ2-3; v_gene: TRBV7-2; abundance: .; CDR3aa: CASTKRAGGTTDTQYF; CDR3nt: TGTGCCAGCACCAAAAGAGCGGGAGGAACCACAGATACGCAGTATTTT
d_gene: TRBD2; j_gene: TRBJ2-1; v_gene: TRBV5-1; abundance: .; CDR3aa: CASSLAGTSGDNEQFF; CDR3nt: TGCGCCAGCAGCTTGGCCGGGACTAGCGGGGACAATGAGCAGTTCTTC
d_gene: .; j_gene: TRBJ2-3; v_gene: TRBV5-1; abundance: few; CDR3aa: CASRKGVSGDTQYF; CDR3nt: TGCGCCAGCAGAAAGGGGGTTTCGGGAGATACGCAGTATTTT
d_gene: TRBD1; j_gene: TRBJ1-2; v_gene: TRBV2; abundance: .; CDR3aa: CASNRGTGYGYTF; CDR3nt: TGTGCCAGCAATAGGGGGACAGGGTATGGCTACACCTTC
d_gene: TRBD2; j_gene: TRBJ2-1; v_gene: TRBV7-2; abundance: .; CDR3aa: CASSLAGLAGRREQFF; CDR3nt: TGTGCCAGCAGCTTAGCGGGACTAGCGGGAAGGCGTGAGCAGTTCTTC
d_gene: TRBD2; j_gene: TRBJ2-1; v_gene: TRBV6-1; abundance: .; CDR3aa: CASSEASRKGLAHEQFF; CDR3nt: TGTGCCAGCAGTGAAGCGAGTAGGAAAGGACTAGCCCATGAGCAGTTCTTC
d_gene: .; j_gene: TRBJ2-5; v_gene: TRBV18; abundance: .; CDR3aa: CASSRETSRETQYF; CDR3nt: TGTGCCAGCTCCCGAGAGACTAGTCGGGAGACCCAGTACTTC
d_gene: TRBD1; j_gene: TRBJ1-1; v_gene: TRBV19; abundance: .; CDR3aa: CASSRTGRTEAFF; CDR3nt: TGTGCCAGTAGTAGGACAGGTCGAACTGAAGCTTTCTTT
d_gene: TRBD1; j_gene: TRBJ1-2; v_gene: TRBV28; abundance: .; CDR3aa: CASSLWPGQGARRNGYTF; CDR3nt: TGTGCCAGCAGCCTATGGCCCGGACAGGGGGCACGCCGGAATGGCTACACCTTC
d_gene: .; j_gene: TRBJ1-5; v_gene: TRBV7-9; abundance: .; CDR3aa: CASSLGLPGGNQPQHF; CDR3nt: TGTGCCAGCAGCTTAGGGTTGCCCGGAGGGAATCAGCCCCAGCATTTT
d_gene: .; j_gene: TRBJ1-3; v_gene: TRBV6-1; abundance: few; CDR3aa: CASSVQVSGNTIYF; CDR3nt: TGTGCCAGCAGTGTACAGGTCTCTGGAAACACCATATATTTT
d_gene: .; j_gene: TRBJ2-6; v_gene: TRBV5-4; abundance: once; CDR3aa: CASSPPTPGANVLTF; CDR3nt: TGTGCCAGCAGCCCACCAACCCCTGGGGCCAACGTCCTGACTTTC
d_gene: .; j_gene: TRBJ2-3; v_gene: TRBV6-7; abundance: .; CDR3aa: CASSYSPANPDTQYF; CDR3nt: TGTGCCAGCAGTTACTCCCCAGCGAACCCAGATACGCAGTATTTT
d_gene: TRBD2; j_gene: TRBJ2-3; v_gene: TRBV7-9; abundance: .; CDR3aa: CASSALAVGGDTQYF; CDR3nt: TGTGCCAGCAGCGCCCTAGCGGTCGGAGGAGATACGCAGTATTTT
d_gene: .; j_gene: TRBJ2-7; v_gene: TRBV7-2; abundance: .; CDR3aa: CASSHLRGAGYEQYF; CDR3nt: TGTGCCAGCAGCCACCTAAGAGGGGCCGGCTACGAGCAGTACTTC
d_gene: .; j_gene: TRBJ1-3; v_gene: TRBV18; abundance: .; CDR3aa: CASSPPRGDSGNTIYF; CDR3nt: TGTGCCAGCTCACCACCCCGGGGCGACTCTGGAAACACCATATATTTT
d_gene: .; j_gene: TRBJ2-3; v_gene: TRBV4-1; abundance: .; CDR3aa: CASSQPAGAADTQYF; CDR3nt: TGCGCCAGCAGCCAACCAGCGGGTGCCGCAGATACGCAGTATTTT
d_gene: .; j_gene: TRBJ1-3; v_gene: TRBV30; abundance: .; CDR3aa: CAWRLFTGTFSGNTIYF; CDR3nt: TGTGCCTGGAGACTATTTACAGGGACATTCTCTGGAAACACCATATATTTT
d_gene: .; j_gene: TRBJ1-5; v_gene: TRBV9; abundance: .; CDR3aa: CASKGQFSNQPQHF; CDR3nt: TGTGCCAGCAAAGGGCAATTTAGCAATCAGCCCCAGCATTTT
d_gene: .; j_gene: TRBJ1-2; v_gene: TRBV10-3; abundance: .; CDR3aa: CATTPSLGGAKGYTF; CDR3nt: TGTGCCACCACACCGTCCCTGGGAGGGGCAAAGGGCTACACCTTC
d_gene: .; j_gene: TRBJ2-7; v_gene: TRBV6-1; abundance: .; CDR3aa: CASSEAGHLYEQYF; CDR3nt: TGTGCCAGCAGTGAAGCGGGGCACCTCTACGAGCAGTACTTC
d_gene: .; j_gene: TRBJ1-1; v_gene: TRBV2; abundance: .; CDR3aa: CASSLDGNTEAFF; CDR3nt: TGTGCCAGCAGTCTGGACGGGAACACTGAAGCTTTCTTT
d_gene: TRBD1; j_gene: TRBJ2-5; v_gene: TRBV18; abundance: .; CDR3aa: CASSPPGRGRETQYF; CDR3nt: TGTGCCAGCTCACCACCGGGCAGGGGGCGAGAGACCCAGTACTTC
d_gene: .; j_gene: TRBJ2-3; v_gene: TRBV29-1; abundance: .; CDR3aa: CSVEDPSDYTDTQYF; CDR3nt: TGCAGCGTTGAAGATCCTTCGGACTATACAGATACGCAGTATTTT
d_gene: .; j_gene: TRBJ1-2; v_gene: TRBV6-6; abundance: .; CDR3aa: CASTMDRLNYGYTF; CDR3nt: TGTGCCAGCACCATGGACAGACTTAACTATGGCTACACCTTC
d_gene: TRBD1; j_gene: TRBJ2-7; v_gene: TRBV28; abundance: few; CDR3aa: CASRGTGGYEQYF; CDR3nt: TGTGCCAGCAGAGGGACAGGGGGCTACGAGCAGTACTTC
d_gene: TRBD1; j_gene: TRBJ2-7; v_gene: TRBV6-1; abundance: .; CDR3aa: CASSVRQGSYEQYF; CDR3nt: TGTGCCAGCAGTGTGCGACAGGGGTCCTACGAGCAGTACTTC
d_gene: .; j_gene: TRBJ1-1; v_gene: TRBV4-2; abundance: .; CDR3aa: CASSRYKDTEAFF; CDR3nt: TGTGCCAGCAGCCGCTATAAGGACACTGAAGCTTTCTTT
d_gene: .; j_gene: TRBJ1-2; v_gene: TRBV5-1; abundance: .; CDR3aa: CASSLGGRGYDGYTF; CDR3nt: TGCGCCAGCAGCTTGGGGGGCAGGGGATACGATGGCTACACCTTC
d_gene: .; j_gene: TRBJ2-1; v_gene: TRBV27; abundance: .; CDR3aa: CASSLSNVNEQFF; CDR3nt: TGTGCCAGCAGTTTATCGAACGTTAATGAGCAGTTCTTC
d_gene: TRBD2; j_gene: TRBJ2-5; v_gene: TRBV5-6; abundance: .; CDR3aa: CASSLLAGGRETQYF; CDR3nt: TGTGCCAGCAGCCTTTTAGCGGGAGGGCGGGAGACCCAGTACTTC
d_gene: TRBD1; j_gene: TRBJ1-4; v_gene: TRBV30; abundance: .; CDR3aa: CAWSKGQGANEKLFF; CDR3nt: TGTGCCTGGAGTAAAGGACAGGGAGCTAATGAAAAACTGTTTTTT
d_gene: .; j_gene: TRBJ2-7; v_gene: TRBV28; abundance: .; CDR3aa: CASSLPGSYEQYF; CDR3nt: TGTGCCAGCAGTTTACCAGGGTCCTACGAGCAGTACTTC
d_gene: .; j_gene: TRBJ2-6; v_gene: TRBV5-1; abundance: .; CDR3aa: CASTRGTASSGANVLTF; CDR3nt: TGCGCCAGCACCCGGGGAACGGCGAGCTCTGGGGCCAACGTCCTGACTTTC
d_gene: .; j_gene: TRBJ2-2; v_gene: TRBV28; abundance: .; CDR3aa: CASRVNTGELFF; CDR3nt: TGTGCCAGCAGGGTGAACACCGGGGAGCTGTTTTTT
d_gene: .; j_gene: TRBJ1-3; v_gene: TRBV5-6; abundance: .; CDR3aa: CASSLGYSGNTIYF; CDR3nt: TGTGCCAGCAGCTTGGGTTACTCTGGAAACACCATATATTTT
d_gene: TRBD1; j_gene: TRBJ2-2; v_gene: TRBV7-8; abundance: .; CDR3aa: CASSFRDSNTGELFF; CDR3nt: TGTGCCAGCAGCTTCCGGGACAGCAACACCGGGGAGCTGTTTTTT
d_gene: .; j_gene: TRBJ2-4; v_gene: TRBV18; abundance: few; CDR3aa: CASSPGQLFNIQYF; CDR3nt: TGTGCCAGCTCACCGGGACAATTGTTTAACATTCAGTACTTC
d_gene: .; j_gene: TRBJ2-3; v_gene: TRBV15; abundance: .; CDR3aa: CATSRVSGAPTDTQYF; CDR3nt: TGTGCCACCAGCAGAGTGTCGGGGGCCCCTACAGATACGCAGTATTTT
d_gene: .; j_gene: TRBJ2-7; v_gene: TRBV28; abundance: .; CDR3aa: CASSLAGDKAYEQYF; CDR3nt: TGTGCCAGCAGTTTGGCCGGAGACAAAGCCTACGAGCAGTACTTC
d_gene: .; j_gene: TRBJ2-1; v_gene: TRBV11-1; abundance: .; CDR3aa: CASSKDGDVPPDEQFF; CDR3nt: TGTGCCAGCAGCAAGGACGGGGACGTCCCTCCCGATGAGCAGTTCTTC
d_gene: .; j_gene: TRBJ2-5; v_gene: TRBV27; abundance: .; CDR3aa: CASGGRGRSYQETQYF; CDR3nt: TGTGCCAGCGGGGGGCGGGGGAGATCGTACCAAGAGACCCAGTACTTC
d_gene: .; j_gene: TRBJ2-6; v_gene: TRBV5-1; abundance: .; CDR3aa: CASSLGTGANVLTF; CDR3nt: TGCGCCAGCAGCTTGGGGACTGGGGCCAACGTCCTGACTTTC